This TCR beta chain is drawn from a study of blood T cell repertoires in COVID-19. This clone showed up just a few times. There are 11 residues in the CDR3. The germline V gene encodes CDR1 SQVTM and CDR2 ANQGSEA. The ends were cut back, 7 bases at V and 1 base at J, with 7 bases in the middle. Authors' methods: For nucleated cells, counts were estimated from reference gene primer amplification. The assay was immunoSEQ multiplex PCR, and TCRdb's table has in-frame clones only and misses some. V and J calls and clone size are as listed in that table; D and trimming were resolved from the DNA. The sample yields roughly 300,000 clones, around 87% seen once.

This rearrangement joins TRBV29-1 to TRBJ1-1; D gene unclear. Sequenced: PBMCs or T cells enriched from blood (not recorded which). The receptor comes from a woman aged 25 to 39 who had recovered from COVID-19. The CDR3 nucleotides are TGCAGCGCCCTAGAGAACACTGAAGCTTTCTTT. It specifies CSALENTEAFF.